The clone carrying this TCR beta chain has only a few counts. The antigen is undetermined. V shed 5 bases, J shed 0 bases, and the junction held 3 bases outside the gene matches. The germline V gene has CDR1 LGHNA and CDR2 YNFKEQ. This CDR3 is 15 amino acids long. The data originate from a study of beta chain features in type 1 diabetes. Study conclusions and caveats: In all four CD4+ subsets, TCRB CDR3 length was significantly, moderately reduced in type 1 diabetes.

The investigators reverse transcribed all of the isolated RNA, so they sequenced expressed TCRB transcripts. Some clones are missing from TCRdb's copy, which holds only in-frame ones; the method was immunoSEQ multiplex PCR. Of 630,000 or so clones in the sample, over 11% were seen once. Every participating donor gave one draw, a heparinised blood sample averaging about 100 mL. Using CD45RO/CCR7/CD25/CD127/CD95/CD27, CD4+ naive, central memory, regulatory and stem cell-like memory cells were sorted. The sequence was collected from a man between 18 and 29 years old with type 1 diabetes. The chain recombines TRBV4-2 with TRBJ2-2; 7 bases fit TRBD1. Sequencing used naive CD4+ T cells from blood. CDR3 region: CASSAGTANTGELFF. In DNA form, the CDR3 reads TGTGCCAGCAGCGCCGGGACAGCGAACACCGGGGAGCTGTTTTTT.